The entry below describes one TCR beta chain. The antigen is unknown. The data derive from a study of T cell repertoires in cytomegalovirus infection. Deletions cut 6 bases from V and 0 bases from J, with 20 bases between. The CDR3 has 17 residues. MiXCR was run by TCRdb on the reads, yielding one entry per CDR3 protein. Among about 770,000 distinct CDR3 sequences listed, 25% to 30% were seen once. J is TRBJ1-1 and V is TRBV12-3 or TRBV12-4, with D unresolved. The TCR was taken from a human donor in good health (CMV status not recorded). Some clones in this sample may be carry-over from other donors' samples. The sample here was cultured CD8+ T cells from PBMCs, taken from culture after CMV antigen stimulation. In nucleotides, the CDR3 is TGTGCCAGCAGCCCCGGGGAGGGCGGGTGGATGAACACTGAAGCTTTCTTT. The encoded protein is CASSPGEGGWMNTEAFF.